This TCR beta chain was sequenced in a study of CD8 T cells in Susac syndrome. The sequenced target, TCR beta, came from blood CD8+ and CD4+ T cells. The V end was cut by 3 bases, the J end by 8 bases, with 10 bases between. The CDR3 runs 12 residues. CDR1 LGHDT and CDR2 YNNKEL come from the germline V gene (reference sequence). The RNA, about 0.5 to 1 ug, was put through reverse transcription using random hexamers. TCR beta CDR3 was amplified by immunoSEQ multiplex PCR. This amplification extended across 54 Vbeta and 13 Jbeta segments. Using its own MiXCR run on the immunoSEQ multiplex PCR reads, TCRdb lists one record per CDR3 protein. This table has roughly 150,000 distinct CDR3 sequences, roughly 95% appearing once.

Input material: CD8+ T cells from PBMCs. The source of this sequence is a human donor with multiple sclerosis. The rearrangement joins TRBV3-1 to TRBJ1-1, with D perhaps TRBD1 (5 bases). CDR3 residues: CASSHTGYEAFF. The CDR3 DNA reads as TGTGCCAGCAGCCACACAGGATACGAAGCTTTCTTT. Full variable domain (remainder filled in from reference TRBV3-1 and TRBJ1-1): DTAVSQTPKYLVTQMGNDKSIKCEQNLGHDTMYWYKQDSKKFLKIMFSYNNKELIINETVPNRFSPKSPDKAHLNLHINSLELGDSAVYFCASSHTGYEAFFGQGTRLTVV.